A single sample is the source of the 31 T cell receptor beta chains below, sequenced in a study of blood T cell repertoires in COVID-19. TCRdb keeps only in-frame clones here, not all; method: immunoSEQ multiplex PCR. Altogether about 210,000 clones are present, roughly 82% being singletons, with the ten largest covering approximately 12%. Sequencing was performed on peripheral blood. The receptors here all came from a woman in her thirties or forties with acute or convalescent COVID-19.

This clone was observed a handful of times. The CDR3 here is CASNPGGTGYGYTF. CDR3 bases: TGTGCCAGCAACCCCGGAGGGACGGGCTATGGCTACACCTTC. V usage is TRBV2 and J usage is TRBJ1-2, with TRBD1 as a possible D gene (5 bases). The germline V gene has CDR1 SNHLY and CDR2 FYNNEI. Trimming left V 7 bases short and J 4 bases short, with 16 bases between. There are 14 residues in the CDR3.

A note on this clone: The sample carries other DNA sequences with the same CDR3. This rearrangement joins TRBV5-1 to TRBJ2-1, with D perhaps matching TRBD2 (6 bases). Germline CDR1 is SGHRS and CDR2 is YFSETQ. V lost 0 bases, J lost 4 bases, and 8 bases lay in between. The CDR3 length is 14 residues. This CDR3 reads CASSLGGGYNEQFF. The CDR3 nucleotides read TGCGCCAGCAGCTTGGGTGGGGGGTACAATGAGCAGTTCTTC.

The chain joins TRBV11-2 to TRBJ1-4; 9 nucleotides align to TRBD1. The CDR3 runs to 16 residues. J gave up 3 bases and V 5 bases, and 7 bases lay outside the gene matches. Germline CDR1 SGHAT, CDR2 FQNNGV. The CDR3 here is CASSALQGAANEKLFF. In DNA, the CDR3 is TGTGCCAGCAGCGCCTTACAGGGGGCGGCTAATGAAAAACTGTTTTTT.

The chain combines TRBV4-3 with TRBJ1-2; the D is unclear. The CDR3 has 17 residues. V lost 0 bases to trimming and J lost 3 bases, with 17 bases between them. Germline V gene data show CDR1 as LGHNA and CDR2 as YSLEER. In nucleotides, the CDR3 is TGCGCCAGCAGCCAAGACCTCGAGACGAGGATCGACTATGGCTACACCTTC. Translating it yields CASSQDLETRIDYGYTF.

For the CDR3, the DNA is TGTGCCACCAGTGTCCCTAGTTTCAATGAGCAGTTCTTC. Protein product: CATSVPSFNEQFF. The chain is built from TRBV24-1 and TRBJ2-1; D not certain. This CDR3 region has 13 residues. Trimming removed 5 bases from V and 6 bases from J, with 10 bases in between. CDR1 and CDR2 (germline): KGHDR, SFDVKD.

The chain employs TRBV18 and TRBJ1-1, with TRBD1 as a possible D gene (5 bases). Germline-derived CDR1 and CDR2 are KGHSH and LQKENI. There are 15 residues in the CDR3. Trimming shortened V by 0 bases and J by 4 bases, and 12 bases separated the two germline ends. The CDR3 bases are TGTGCCAGCTCACCACCGAGCAGGGCAGGCACTGAAGCTTTCTTT. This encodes CASSPPSRAGTEAFF.

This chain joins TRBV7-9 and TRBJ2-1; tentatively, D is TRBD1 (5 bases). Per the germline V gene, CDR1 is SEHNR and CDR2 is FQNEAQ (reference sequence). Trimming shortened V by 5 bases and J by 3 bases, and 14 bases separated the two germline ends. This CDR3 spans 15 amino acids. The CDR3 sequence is CASSTDTGLYNEQFF. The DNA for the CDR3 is TGTGCCAGCAGCACAGACACAGGCCTCTACAATGAGCAGTTCTTC.

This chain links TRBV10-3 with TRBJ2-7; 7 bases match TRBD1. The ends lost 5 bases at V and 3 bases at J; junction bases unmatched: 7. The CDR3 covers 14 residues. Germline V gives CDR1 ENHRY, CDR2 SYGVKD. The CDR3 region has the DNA TGTGCCATCAGTTCGGGACAGTGGGACTACGAGCAGTACTTC. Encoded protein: CAISSGQWDYEQYF.

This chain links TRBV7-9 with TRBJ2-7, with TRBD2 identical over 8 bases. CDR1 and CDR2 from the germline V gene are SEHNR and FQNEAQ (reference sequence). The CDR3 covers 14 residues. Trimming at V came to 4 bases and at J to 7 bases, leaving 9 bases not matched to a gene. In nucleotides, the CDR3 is TGTGCCAGCAGCTACACGGGAGGGCGGCGGGAGCAGTACTTC. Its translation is CASSYTGGRREQYF.

CDR3 protein: CASSFQAGVHNEQFF. In nucleotides, the CDR3 is TGTGCCAGCAGCTTTCAAGCGGGAGTCCACAATGAGCAGTTCTTC. The V gene is TRBV7-2, the J gene TRBJ2-1, with 8 bases aligning to TRBD2. V lost 3 bases and J lost 5; bases outside the gene matches: 6. CDR3 size: 15 residues. Germline V gene data show CDR1 as SGHTA and CDR2 as FQGNSA.

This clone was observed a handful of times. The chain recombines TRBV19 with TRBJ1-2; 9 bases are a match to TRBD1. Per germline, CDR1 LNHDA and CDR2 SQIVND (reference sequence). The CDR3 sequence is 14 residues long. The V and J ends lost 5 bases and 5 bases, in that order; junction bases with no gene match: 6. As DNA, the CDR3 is TGTGCCAGTAGTCTCTCCGGGACAGGGTATGGCTACACCTTC. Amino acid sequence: CASSLSGTGYGYTF.

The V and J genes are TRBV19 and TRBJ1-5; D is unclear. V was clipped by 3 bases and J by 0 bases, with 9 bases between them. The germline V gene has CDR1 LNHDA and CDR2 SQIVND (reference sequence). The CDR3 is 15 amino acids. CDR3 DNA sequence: TGTGCCAGTAGTATTTACTTCAATAGCAATCAGCCCCAGCATTTT. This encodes CASSIYFNSNQPQHF. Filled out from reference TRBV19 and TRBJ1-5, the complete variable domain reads DGGITQSPKYLFRKEGQNVTLSCEQNLNHDAMYWYRQDPGQGLRLIYYSQIVNDFQKGDIAEGYSVSREKKESFPLTVTSAQKNPTAFYLCASSIYFNSNQPQHFGDGTRLSIL.

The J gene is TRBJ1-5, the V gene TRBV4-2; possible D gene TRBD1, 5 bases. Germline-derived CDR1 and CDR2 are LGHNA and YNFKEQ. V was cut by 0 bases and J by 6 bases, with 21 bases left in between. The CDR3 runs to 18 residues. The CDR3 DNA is TGTGCCAGCAGCCAAGATTGGAGGGGTAGAGGTGATAGTCAGCCCCAGCATTTT. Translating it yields CASSQDWRGRGDSQPQHF.

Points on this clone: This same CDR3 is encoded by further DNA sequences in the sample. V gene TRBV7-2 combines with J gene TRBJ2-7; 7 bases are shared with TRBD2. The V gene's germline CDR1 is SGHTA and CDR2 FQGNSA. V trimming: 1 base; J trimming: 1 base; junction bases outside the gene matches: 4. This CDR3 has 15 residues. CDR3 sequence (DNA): TGTGCCAGCAGCTTAGTTGCGGGGGTATCCTACGAGCAGTACTTC. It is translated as CASSLVAGVSYEQYF.

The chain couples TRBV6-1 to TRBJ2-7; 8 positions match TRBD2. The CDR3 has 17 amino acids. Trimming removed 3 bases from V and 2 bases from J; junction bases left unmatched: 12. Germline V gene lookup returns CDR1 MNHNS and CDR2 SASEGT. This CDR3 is CASSDKGWSGGAYEQYF. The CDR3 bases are TGTGCCAGCAGTGATAAGGGCTGGTCGGGGGGGGCCTACGAGCAGTACTTC.

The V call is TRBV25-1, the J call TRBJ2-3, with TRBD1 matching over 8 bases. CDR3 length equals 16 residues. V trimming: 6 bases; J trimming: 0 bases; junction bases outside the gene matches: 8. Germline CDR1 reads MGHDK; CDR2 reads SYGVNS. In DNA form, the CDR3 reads TGTGCCAGCAGGAACTCAGGGGGCGTGAGCACAGATACGCAGTATTTT. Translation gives CASRNSGGVSTDTQYF.

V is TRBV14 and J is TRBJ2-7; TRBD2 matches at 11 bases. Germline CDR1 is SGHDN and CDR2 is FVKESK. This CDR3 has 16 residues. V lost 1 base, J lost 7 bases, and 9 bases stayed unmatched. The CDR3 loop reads CASSQVIAGGPGEQYF. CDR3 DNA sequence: TGTGCCAGCAGCCAAGTGATAGCGGGAGGGCCGGGGGAGCAGTACTTC.

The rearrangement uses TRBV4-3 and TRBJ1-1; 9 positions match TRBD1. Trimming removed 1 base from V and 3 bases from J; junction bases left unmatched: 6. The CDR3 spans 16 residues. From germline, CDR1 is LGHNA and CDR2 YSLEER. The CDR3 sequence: CASSQGLTGGYTEAFF. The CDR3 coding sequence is TGCGCCAGCAGCCAAGGGCTGACAGGGGGATACACTGAAGCTTTCTTT.

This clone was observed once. CDR3: CASSQGADNYGYTF. CDR3 DNA sequence: TGTGCCAGCAGCCAAGGCGCGGATAACTATGGCTACACCTTC. V and J are TRBV14 and TRBJ1-2; D ambiguous. The length of the CDR3 is 14 residues. V was cut by 1 base and J by 1 base, with 7 bases left in between. CDR1 is SGHDN, CDR2 FVKESK, per germline.

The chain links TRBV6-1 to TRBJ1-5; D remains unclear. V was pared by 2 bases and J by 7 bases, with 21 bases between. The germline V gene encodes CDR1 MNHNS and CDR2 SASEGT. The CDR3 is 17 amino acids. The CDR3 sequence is CASSEYPATAGNQPQHF. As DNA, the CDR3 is TGTGCCAGCAGTGAATACCCAGCGACCGCGGGGAACCAGCCCCAGCATTTT.

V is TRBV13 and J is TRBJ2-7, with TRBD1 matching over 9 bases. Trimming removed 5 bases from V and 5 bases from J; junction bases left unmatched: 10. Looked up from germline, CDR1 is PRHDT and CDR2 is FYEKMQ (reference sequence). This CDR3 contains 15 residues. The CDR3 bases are TGTGCCAGCAGCCCGACCGGGACAGGGACCCACGAGCAGTACTTC. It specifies CASSPTGTGTHEQYF.

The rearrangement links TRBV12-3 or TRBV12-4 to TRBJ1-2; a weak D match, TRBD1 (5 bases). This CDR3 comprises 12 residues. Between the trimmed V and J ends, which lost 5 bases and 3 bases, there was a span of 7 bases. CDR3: CASSEQDYGYTF. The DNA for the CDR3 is TGTGCCAGCAGTGAACAGGACTATGGCTACACCTTC.

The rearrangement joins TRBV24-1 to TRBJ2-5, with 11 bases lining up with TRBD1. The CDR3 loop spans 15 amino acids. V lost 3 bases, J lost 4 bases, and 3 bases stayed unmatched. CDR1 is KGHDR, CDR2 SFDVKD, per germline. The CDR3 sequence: CATSDGGTGGETQYF. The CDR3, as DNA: TGTGCCACCAGTGATGGGGGGACAGGGGGAGAGACCCAGTACTTC.

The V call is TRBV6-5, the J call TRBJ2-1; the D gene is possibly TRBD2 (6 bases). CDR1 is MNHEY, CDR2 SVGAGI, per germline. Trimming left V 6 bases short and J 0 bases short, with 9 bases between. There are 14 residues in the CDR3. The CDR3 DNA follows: TGTGCCAGCAGGGACTATAGCTCCTACAATGAGCAGTTCTTC. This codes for CASRDYSSYNEQFF.

Here the CDR3 reads CAISESRAGNSYEQYF. CDR3 DNA: TGTGCCATCAGTGAAAGTCGAGCGGGGAATTCCTACGAGCAGTACTTC. The gene calls are TRBV10-3 and TRBJ2-7; 7 nucleotides line up with TRBD2. V lost 3 bases to trimming and J lost 1 base; unmatched junction nucleotides: 9. The germline V gene has CDR1 ENHRY and CDR2 SYGVKD. The CDR3 consists of 16 residues.

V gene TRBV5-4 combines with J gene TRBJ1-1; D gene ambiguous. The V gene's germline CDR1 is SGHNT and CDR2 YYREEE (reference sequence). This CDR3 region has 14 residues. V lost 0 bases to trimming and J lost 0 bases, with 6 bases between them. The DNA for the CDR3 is TGTGCCAGCAGCTTGGGACGGGTGAACACTGAAGCTTTCTTT. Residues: CASSLGRVNTEAFF. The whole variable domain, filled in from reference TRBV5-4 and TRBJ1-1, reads ETGVTQSPTHLIKTRGQQVTLRCSSQSGHNTVSWYQQALGQGPQFIFQYYREEENGRGNFPPRFSGLQFPNYSSELNVNALELDDSALYLCASSLGRVNTEAFFGQGTRLTVV.

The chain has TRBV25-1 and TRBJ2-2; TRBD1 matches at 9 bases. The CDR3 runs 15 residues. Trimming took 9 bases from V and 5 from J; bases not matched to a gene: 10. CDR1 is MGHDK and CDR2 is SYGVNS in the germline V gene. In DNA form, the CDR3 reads TGTGCCAGGCTCCCGGGACAGGGAAGGACCGGGGAGCTGTTTTTT. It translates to CARLPGQGRTGELFF.

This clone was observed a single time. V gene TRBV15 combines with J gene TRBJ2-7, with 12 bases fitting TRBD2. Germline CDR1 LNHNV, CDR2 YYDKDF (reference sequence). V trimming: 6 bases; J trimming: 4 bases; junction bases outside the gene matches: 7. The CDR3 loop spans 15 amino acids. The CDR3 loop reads CATRQQTSGRYEQYF. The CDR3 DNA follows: TGTGCCACCAGGCAACAAACTAGCGGGAGGTACGAGCAGTACTTC. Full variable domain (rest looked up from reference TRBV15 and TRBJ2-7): DAMVIQNPRYQVTQFGKPVTLSCSQTLNHNVMYWYQQKSSQAPKLLFHYYDKDFNNEADTPDNFQSRRPNTSFCFLDIRSPGLGDTAMYLCATRQQTSGRYEQYFGPGTRLTVT.

The CDR3 nucleotides are TGTGCCAGCAGTGAACTAGGAAACACCATATATTTT. Amino acids: CASSELGNTIYF. The rearrangement joins TRBV25-1 to TRBJ1-3; no reliable D call. The ends were cut back, 2 bases at V and 4 bases at J, with 3 bases in the middle. The CDR3 contains 12 residues. CDR1 is MGHDK and CDR2 is SYGVNS in the germline V gene. The full variable domain, its missing parts supplied by reference TRBV25-1 and TRBJ1-3, is EADIYQTPRYLVIGTGKKITLECSQTMGHDKMYWYQQDPGMELHLIHYSYGVNSTEKGDLSSESTVSRIRTEHFPLTLESARPSHTSQYLCASSELGNTIYFGEGSWLTVV.

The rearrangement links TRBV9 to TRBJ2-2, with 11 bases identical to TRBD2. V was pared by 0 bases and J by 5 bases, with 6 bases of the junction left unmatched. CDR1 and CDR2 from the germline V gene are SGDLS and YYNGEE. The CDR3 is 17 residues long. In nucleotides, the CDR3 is TGTGCCAGCAGCGTAGATAGCGGGAGGGCCGGGACCGGGGAGCTGTTTTTT. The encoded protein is CASSVDSGRAGTGELFF.

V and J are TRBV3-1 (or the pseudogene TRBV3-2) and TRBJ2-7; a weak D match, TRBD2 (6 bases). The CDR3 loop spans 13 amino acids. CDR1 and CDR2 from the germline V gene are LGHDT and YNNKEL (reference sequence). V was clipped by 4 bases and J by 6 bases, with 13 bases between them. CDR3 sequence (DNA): TGTGCCAGCAGCCCCACGGGGGTCCTCGAGCAGTACTTC. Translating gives CASSPTGVLEQYF.